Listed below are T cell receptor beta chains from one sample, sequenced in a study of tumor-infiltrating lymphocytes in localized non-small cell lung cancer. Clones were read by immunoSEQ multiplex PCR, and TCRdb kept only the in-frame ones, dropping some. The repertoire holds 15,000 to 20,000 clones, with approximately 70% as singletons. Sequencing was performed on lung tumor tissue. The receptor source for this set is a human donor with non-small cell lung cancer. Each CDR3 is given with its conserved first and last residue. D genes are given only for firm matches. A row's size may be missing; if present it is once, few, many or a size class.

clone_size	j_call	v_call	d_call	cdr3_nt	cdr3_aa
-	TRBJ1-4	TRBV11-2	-	TGTGCCAGCAGCTTAAGGACGGTTTTGTTTTTT	CASSLRTVLFF
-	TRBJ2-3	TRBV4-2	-	TGTGCCAGCAGCCAAGAGTTTCGGGGAGATACGCAGTATTTT	CASSQEFRGDTQYF
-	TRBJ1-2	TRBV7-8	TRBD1	TGTGCCAGCACCAAGGGGACAGATGGCTACACCTTC	CASTKGTDGYTF
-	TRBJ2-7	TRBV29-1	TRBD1	TGCAGCGTAGCCGGGACAGGGGCATCCTACGAGCAGTACTTC	CSVAGTGASYEQYF
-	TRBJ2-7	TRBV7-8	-	TGTGCCAGCAGCTCGACGGGCCGATACGAGCAGTACTTC	CASSSTGRYEQYF
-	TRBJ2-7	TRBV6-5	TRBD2	TGTGCCAGCAGTTCTAATAGCGGGGGCCGCTACGAGCAGTACTTC	CASSSNSGGRYEQYF
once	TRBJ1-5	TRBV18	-	TGTGCCAGCTCACCCCAGGGGCAGGATCAGCCCCAGCATTTT	CASSPQGQDQPQHF
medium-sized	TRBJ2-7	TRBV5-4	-	TGTGCCAGCAGCTCGCCTCCCGGGACGCATGAGGGGTACGAGCAGTACTTC	CASSSPPGTHEGYEQYF
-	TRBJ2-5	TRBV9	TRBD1	TGTGCCAGCAGTCAGACAGGGGAAGAGACCCAGTACTTC	CASSQTGEETQYF
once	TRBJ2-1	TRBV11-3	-	TGTGCCAGCAGCTTAGTTGGTAATGAGCAGTTCTTC	CASSLVGNEQFF
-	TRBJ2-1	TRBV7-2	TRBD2	TGTGCCAGCAGCCCCGCGACTAGCGGGAAAGGGTATGAGCAGTTCTTC	CASSPATSGKGYEQFF
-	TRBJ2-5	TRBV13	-	TGTGCCAGCAGCTTAGAGGACCAAGAGACCCAGTACTTC	CASSLEDQETQYF
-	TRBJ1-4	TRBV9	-	TGTGCCAGCAGCGCCGAGGGTGGAACCCAGGGGGAAAAACTGTTTTTT	CASSAEGGTQGEKLFF
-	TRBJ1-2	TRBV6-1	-	TGTGCCAGCAGTGCTCAGGGAAGCGGCTACACCTTC	CASSAQGSGYTF
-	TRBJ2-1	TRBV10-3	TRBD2	TGTGCCATCAGTGAGTCGGGGACTAGATTAAGCGATGAGCAGTTCTTC	CAISESGTRLSDEQFF
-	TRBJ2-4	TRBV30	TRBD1	TGTGCCTTCCGGGACAGGGCCAAAAACATTCAGTACTTC	CAFRDRAKNIQYF
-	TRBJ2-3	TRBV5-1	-	TGCGCCAGCAGCTTGGACCGTGGCACAGATACGCAGTATTTT	CASSLDRGTDTQYF
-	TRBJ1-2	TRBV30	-	TGTGCCTGGAGTTTGGACAGCCATGGCTACACCTTC	CAWSLDSHGYTF
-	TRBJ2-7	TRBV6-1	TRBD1	TGTGCCAGCAGTGAAGCCAGGGACAGGTTTATCTACGAGCAGTACTTC	CASSEARDRFIYEQYF
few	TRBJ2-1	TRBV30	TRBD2	TGTGCCTGGACTAGCGGGAACTCCTACAATGAGCAGTTCTTC	CAWTSGNSYNEQFF
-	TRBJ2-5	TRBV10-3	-	TGTGCCATCAAGGGGGTAGGGGGAGAGACCCAGTACTTC	CAIKGVGGETQYF
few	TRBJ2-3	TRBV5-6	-	TGTGCCAGCAGCCCCCCATTTACGCAGTATTTT	CASSPPFTQYF
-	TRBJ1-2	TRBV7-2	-	TGTGCCAGCAGCTTAGCCAAGGGATCTAACTATGGCTACACCTTC	CASSLAKGSNYGYTF
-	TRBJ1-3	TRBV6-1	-	TGTGCCAGCAGTGCATCCGGGGCGCAGGGAAACACCATATATTTT	CASSASGAQGNTIYF
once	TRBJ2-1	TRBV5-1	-	TGCGCCAGCAGCTCAACTCCATCCTACAATGAGCAGTTCTTC	CASSSTPSYNEQFF
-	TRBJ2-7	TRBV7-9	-	TGTGCCAGCAGCGACTCCTCGACGGGGCCCGGCGAGCAGTACTTC	CASSDSSTGPGEQYF
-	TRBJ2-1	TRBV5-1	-	TGCGCCAGCAGCCGGGGGTCGGGAGACAATGAGCAGTTCTTC	CASSRGSGDNEQFF
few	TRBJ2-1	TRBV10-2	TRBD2	TGCGCCAGCAATGAAGCGTTAGCGGGATCCTACAATGAGCAGTTCTTC	CASNEALAGSYNEQFF
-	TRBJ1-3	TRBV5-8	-	TGTGCCAGCAGCTTAGAGGTCGCCACCATATATTTT	CASSLEVATIYF
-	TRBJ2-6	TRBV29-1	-	TGCAGCGTAGGCAGGGAATCTGGGGCCAACGTCCTGACTTTC	CSVGRESGANVLTF
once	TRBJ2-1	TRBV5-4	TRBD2	TGTGCCAGCAGCAGCCCCGGGACTATCTACAATGAGCAGTTCTTC	CASSSPGTIYNEQFF
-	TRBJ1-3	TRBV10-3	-	TGTGCCATCAGTGTCGGCACGGCTGGAAACACCATATATTTT	CAISVGTAGNTIYF
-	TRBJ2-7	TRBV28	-	TGTGCCAGAAAGGCCGCTGAGGTGTACGAGCAGTACTTC	CARKAAEVYEQYF
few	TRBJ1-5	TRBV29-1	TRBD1	TGCAGCGTCCAGACAGGGGGATCTGATCAGCCCCAGCATTTT	CSVQTGGSDQPQHF
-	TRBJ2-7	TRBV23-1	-	TGCGCCAGCAGTCCATCTACTATTCACAGGTTTCCCTACGAGCAGTACTTC	CASSPSTIHRFPYEQYF
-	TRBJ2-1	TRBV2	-	TGTGCCAGCAGTTTTACAGAGCACAATGAGCAGTTCTTC	CASSFTEHNEQFF
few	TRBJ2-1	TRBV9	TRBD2	TGTGCCAGCAGCGTAGGGGGACTAGCGGGAAACAATGAGCAGTTCTTC	CASSVGGLAGNNEQFF
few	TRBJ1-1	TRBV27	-	TGTGCCAGCAGTCCATGGACTGAAGCTTTCTTT	CASSPWTEAFF
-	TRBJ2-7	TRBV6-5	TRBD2	TGTGCCAGCCGGACCGGGACTAGCGCGTACGAGCAGTACTTC	CASRTGTSAYEQYF
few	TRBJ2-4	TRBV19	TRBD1	TGTGCCAGTAGTAGCCCAGGGGGCTCCAAAAACATTCAGTACTTC	CASSSPGGSKNIQYF
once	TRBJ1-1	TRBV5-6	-	TGTGCCAGCAGCTGGGGACTTCCGGAGGGAGGCACTGAAGCTTTCTTT	CASSWGLPEGGTEAFF
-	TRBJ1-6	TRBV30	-	TGTGCCGCCCGAGCCCCGGTGGGGTCACCCCTCCACTTT	CAARAPVGSPLHF
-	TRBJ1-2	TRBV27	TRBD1	TGTGCCAGCAGTAAACAGGGGATCGACTATGGCTACACCTTC	CASSKQGIDYGYTF
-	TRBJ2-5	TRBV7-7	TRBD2	TGTGCTAGCAGTTTAGCGGGGGGCCTCCAAGAGACCCAGTACTTC	CASSLAGGLQETQYF
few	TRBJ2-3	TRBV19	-	TGTGCCAGTAGTATAGATCTATCCAGGGGAGGTACGCAGTATTTT	CASSIDLSRGGTQYF
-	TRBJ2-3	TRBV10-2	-	TGCGCCAGCAGTCTAGGCAGGGGCACAGATACGCAGTATTTT	CASSLGRGTDTQYF
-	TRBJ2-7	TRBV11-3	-	TGTGCCAGCAGCCAGGGGGGATACGAGCAGTACTTC	CASSQGGYEQYF
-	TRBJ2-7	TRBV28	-	TGTGCCAGCAGTTTTTCAGTCCCCTACGAGCAGTACTTC	CASSFSVPYEQYF